This TCR beta chain was retrieved from a study of blood T cell repertoires in COVID-19. The repertoire was sequenced with immunoSEQ multiplex PCR; TCRdb's copy has only in-frame clones and lacks some. The sample records around 290,000 clones, approximately 91% being singletons. Germline V CDR1 and CDR2: SEHNR, FQNEAQ (reference sequence). The CDR3 consists of 18 residues. V was shortened by 4 bases and J by 0 bases, with 16 bases between the two germline ends. The sequenced material came from PBMCs or T cells enriched from blood (not recorded which). The chain recombines TRBV7-9 with TRBJ1-6; D is uncertain. This sequence was found in a woman aged 25-40 years who had recovered from COVID-19. CDR3 DNA: TGTGCCAGCAGCTCTCCCCCCACCACGAGCTCCTATAATTCACCCCTCCACTTT. Encoded protein: CASSSPPTTSSYNSPLHF.